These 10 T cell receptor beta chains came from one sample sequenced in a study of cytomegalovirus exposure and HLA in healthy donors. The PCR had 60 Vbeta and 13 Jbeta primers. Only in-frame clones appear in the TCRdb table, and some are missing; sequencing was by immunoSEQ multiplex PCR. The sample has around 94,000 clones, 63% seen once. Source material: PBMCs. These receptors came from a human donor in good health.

In nucleotides, the CDR3 is TGTGCCAGCAGCTTAGAGGGGACAGGGAGGTCACCCCTCCACTTT. Amino acid sequence: CASSLEGTGRSPLHF. The genes are TRBV7-2 and TRBJ1-6; 9 positions match TRBD1. CDR1 is SGHTA, CDR2 FQGNSA, per germline. This CDR3 is built from 15 residues. V lost 1 base to trimming and J lost 10 bases; unmatched junction nucleotides: 5.

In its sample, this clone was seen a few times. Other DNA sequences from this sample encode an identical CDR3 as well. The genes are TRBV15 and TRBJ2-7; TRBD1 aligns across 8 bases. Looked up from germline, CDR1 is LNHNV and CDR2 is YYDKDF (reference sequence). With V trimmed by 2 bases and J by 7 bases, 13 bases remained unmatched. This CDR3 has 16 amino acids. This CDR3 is CATSRQQGGSTYEQYF. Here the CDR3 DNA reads TGTGCCACCAGCAGACAACAGGGGGGATCGACTTATGAGCAGTACTTC.

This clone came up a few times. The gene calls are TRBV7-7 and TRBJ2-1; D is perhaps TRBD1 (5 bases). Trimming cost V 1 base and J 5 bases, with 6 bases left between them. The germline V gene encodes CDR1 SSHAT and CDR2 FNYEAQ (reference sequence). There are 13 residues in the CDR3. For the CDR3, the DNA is TGTGCCAGCAGCTTAGGACAGCACAATGAGCAGTTCTTC. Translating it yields CASSLGQHNEQFF.

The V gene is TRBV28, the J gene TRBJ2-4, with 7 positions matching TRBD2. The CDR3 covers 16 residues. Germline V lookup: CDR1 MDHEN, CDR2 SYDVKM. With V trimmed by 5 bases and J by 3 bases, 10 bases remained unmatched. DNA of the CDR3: TGTGCCAGCAGTAGCGGGACGAGGGTTGGCAAAAACATTCAGTACTTC. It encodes CASSSGTRVGKNIQYF.

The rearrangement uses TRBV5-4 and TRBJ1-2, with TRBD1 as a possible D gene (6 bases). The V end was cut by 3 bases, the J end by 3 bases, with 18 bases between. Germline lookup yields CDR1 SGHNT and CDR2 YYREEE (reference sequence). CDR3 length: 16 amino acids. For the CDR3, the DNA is TGTGCCAGCAGCTCTAAGGCGGGGGGCGTAGACTATGGCTACACCTTC. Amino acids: CASSSKAGGVDYGYTF. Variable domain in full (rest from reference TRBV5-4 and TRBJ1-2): ETGVTQSPTHLIKTRGQQVTLRCSSQSGHNTVSWYQQALGQGPQFIFQYYREEENGRGNFPPRFSGLQFPNYSSELNVNALELDDSALYLCASSSKAGGVDYGYTFGSGTRLTVV.

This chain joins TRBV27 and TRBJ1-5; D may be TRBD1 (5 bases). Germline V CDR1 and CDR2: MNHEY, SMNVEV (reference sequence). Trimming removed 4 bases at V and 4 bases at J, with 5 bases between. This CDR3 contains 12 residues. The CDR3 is CASSSGNQPQHF. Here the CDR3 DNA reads TGTGCCAGCAGTTCAGGGAATCAGCCCCAGCATTTT.

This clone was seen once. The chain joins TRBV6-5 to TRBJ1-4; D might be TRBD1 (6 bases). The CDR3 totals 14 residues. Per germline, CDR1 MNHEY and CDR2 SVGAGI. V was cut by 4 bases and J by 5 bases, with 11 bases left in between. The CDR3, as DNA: TGTGCCAGCAGTTTCCGACAGGAGAATGAAAAACTGTTTTTT. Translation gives CASSFRQENEKLFF.

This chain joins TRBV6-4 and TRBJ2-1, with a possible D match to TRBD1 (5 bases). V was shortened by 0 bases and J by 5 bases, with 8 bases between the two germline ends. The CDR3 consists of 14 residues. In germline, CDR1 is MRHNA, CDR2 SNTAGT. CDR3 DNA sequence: TGTGCCAGCAGTGACTCGACAGAAAACAATGAGCAGTTCTTC. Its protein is CASSDSTENNEQFF.

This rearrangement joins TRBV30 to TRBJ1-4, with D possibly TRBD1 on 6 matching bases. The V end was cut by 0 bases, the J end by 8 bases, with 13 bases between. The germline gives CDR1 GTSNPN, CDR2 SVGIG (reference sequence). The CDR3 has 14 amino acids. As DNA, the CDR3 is TGTGCCTGGAGTGTTTGGGCAGGGGAGGAAAAACTGTTTTTT. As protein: CAWSVWAGEEKLFF.

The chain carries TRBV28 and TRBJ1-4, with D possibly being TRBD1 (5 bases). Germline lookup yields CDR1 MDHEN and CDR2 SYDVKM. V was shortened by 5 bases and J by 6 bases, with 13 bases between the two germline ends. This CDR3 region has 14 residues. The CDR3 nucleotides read TGTGCCAGCAGTCCTCAATTAGGGGATGAAAAACTGTTTTTT. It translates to CASSPQLGDEKLFF.